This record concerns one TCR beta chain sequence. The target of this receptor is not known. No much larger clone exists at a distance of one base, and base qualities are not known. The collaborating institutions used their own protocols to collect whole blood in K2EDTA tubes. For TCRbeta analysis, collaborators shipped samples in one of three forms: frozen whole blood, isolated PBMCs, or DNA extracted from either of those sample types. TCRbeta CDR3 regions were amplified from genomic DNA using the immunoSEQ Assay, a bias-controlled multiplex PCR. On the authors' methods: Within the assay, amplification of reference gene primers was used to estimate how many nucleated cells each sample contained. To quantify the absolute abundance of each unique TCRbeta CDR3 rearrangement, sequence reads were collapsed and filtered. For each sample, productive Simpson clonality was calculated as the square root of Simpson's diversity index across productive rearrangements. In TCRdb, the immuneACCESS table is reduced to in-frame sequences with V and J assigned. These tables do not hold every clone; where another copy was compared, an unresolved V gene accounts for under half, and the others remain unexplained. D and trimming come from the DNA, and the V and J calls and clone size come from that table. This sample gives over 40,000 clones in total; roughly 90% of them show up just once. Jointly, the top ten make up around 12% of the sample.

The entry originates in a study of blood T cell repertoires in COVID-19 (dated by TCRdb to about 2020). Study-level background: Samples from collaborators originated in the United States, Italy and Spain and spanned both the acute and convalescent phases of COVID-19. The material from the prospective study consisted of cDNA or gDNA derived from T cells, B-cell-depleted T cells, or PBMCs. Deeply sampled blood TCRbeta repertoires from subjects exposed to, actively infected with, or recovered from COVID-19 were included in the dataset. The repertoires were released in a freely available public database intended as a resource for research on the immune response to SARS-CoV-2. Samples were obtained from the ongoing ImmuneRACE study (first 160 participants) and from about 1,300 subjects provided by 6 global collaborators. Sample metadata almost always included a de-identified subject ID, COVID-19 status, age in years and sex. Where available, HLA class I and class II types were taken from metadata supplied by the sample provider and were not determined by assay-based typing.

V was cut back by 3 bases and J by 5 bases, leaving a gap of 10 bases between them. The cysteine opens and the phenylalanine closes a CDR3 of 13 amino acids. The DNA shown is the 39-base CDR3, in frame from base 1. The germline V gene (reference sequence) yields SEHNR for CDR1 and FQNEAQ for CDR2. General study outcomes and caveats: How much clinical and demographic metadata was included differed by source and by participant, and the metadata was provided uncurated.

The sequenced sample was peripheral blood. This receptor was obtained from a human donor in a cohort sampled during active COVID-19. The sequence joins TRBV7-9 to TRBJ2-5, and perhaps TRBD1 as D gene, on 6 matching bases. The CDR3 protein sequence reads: CASSFRGVETQYF. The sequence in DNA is TGTGCCAGCAGCTTCAGGGGAGTGGAGACCCAGTACTTC.